This record concerns one TCR beta chain sequence. Method: immunoSEQ multiplex PCR; TCRdb's copy keeps in-frame clones and lacks some. The sample consists of about 160,000 clones, about 88% of them appearing once. This entry belongs to a study of cytotoxic CD8 clonotypes in ibrutinib-treated CLL. V dropped 6 bases and J dropped 3; count of bases not matched to a gene: 9. CDR1 and CDR2 (germline): LNHDA, SQIVND (reference sequence). The CDR3 sequence is 15 residues long. This material consisted of PBMCs, taken at disease progression, from a patient treated with ibrutinib. The receptor was derived from a human donor with chronic lymphocytic leukemia. The rearrangement links TRBV19 to TRBJ1-2; 8 bases map to TRBD1. CDR3 coding DNA: TGTGCCAGTAGGATATCAAAGGACAGGGACTATGGCTACACCTTC. Its translation: CASRISKDRDYGYTF.